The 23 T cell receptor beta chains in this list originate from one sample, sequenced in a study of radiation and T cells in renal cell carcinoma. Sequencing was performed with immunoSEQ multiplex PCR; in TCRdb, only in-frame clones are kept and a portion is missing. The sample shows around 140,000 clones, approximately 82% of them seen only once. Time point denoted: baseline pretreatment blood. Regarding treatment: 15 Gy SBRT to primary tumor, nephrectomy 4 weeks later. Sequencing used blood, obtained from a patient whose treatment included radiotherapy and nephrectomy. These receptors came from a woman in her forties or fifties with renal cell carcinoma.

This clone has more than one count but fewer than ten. The CDR3 reads CASSSLRGPNYGYTF. CDR3 DNA: TGTGCCAGCAGCTCCCTCAGGGGGCCTAACTATGGCTACACCTTC. The genes are TRBV7-9 and TRBJ1-2, with 8 bases fitting TRBD1. V trimming: 4 bases; J trimming: 0 bases; junction bases outside the gene matches: 4. Germline CDR1 SEHNR, CDR2 FQNEAQ (reference sequence). The CDR3 loop spans 15 amino acids.

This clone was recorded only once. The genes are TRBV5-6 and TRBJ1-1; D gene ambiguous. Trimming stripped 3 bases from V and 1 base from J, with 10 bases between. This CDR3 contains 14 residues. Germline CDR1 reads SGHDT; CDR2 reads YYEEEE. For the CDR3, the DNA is TGTGCCAGCAGCTCGACACGAGGGAACACTGAAGCTTTCTTT. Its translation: CASSSTRGNTEAFF.

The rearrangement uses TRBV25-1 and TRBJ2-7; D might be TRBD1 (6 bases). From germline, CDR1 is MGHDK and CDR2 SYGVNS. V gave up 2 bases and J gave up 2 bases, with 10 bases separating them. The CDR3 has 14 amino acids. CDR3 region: CASSEGTGPYEQYF. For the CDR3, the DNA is TGTGCCAGCAGTGAAGGTACAGGGCCCTACGAGCAGTACTTC.

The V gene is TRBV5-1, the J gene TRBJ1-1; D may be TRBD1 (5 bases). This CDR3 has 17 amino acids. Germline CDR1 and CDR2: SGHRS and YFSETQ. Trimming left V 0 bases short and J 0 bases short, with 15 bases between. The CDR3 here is CASSLAGASRMNTEAFF. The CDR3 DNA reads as TGCGCCAGCAGCTTGGCTGGGGCGAGCCGAATGAACACTGAAGCTTTCTTT.

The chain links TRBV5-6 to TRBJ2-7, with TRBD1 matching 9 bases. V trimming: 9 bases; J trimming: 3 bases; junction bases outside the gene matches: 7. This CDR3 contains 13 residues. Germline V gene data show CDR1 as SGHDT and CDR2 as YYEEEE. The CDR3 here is CATATGGNYEQYF. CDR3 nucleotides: TGTGCCACCGCTACAGGGGGCAACTACGAGCAGTACTTC.

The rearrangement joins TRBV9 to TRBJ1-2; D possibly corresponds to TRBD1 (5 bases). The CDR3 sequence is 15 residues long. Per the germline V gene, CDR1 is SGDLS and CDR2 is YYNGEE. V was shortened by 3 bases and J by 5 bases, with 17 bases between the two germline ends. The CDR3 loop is CASSAIPTASYGYTF. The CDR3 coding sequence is TGTGCCAGCAGCGCTATACCGACAGCCTCGTATGGCTACACCTTC. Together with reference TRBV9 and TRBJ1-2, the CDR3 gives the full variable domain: DSGVTQTPKHLITATGQRVTLRCSPRSGDLSVYWYQQSLDQGLQFLIQYYNGEERAKGNILERFSAQQFPDLHSELNLSSLELGDSALYFCASSAIPTASYGYTFGSGTRLTVV.

Written as DNA, the CDR3 is TGTGCCAGCAGTTACGAGGCAGGGGGTTACTATGGCTACACCTTC. Its translation: CASSYEAGGYYGYTF. V is TRBV6-6 and J is TRBJ1-2, with TRBD1 identical over 7 bases. Germline values: CDR1 MNHNY, CDR2 SVGAGI (reference sequence). V was pared by 2 bases and J by 3 bases, with 6 bases of the junction left unmatched. This CDR3 has 15 amino acids.

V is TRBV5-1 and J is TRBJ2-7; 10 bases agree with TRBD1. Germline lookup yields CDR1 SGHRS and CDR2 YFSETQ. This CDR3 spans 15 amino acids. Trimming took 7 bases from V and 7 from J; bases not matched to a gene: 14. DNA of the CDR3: TGCGCCAGCGGAATAAACCGGGACAGGGGTCAGGAGCAGTACTTC. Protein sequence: CASGINRDRGQEQYF.

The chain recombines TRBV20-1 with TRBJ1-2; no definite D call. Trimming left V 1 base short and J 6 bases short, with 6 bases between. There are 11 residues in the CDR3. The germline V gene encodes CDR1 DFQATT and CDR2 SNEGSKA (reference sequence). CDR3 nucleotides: TGCAGTGCTAGAGGGGCTGATGGCTACACCTTC. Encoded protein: CSARGADGYTF.

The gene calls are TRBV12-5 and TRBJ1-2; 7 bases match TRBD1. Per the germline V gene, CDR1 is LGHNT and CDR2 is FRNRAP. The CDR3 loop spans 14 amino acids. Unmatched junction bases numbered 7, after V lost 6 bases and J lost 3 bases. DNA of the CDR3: TGTGCTAGTGGCCGAGAACAGGGGCACTATGGCTACACCTTC. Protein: CASGREQGHYGYTF.

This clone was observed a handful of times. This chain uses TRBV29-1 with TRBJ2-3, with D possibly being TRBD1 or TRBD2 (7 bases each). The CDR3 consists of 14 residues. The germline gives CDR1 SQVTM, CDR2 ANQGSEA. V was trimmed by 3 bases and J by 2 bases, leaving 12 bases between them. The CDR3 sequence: CSVETGRVTDTQYF. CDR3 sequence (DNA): TGCAGCGTTGAGACAGGGAGGGTCACAGATACGCAGTATTTT.

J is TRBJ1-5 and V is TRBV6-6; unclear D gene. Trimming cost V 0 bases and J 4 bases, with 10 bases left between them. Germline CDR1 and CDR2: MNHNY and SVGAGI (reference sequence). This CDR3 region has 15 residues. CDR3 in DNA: TGTGCCAGCAGTTACTCGTTATTGGCGAATCAGCCCCAGCATTTT. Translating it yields CASSYSLLANQPQHF.

For the CDR3, the DNA is TGTGCCAGCAGCACCGGGGGACTAGCGGGACAAGAGACCCAGTACTTC. Amino acids: CASSTGGLAGQETQYF. The rearrangement uses TRBV9 and TRBJ2-5, with 13 nucleotides matching TRBD2. CDR1 and CDR2 (germline): SGDLS, YYNGEE. V shed 4 bases, J shed 2 bases, and the junction held 5 bases outside the gene matches. This CDR3 has 16 residues. The variable domain in full, with the rest retrieved from reference TRBV9 and TRBJ2-5, is DSGVTQTPKHLITATGQRVTLRCSPRSGDLSVYWYQQSLDQGLQFLIQYYNGEERAKGNILERFSAQQFPDLHSELNLSSLELGDSALYFCASSTGGLAGQETQYFGPGTRLLVL.

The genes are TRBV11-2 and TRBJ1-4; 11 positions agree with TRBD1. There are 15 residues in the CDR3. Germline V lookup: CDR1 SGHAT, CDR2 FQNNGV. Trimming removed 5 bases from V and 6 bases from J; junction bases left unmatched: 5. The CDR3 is CASSAGTGGYEKLFF. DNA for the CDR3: TGTGCCAGCAGCGCCGGGACAGGGGGTTATGAAAAACTGTTTTTT.

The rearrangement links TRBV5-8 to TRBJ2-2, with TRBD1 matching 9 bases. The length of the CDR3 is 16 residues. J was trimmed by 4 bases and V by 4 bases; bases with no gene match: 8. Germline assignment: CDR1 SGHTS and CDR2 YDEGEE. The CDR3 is CASSPWDRVATGELFF. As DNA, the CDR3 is TGTGCCAGCAGCCCATGGGACAGGGTAGCCACCGGGGAGCTGTTTTTT.

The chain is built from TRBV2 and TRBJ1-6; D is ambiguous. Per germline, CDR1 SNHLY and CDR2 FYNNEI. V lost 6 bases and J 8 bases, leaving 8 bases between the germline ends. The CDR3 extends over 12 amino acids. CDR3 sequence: CASRVSDSPLHF. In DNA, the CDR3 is TGTGCCAGCAGGGTCTCGGATTCACCCCTCCACTTT.

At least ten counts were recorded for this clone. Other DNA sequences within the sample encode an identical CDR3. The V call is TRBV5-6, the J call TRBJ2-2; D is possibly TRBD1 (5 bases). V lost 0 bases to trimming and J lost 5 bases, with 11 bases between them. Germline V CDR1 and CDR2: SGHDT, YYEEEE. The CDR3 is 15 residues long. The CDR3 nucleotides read TGTGCCAGCAGCTTGGTTCAGGGCGATACCGGGGAGCTGTTTTTT. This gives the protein CASSLVQGDTGELFF.

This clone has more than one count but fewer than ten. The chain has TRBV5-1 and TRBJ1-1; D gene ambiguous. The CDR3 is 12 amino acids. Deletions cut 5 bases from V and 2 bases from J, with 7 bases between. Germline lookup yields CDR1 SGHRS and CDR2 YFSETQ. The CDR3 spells CASSTLNTEAFF. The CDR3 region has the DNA TGCGCCAGCAGTACCTTAAACACTGAAGCTTTCTTT.

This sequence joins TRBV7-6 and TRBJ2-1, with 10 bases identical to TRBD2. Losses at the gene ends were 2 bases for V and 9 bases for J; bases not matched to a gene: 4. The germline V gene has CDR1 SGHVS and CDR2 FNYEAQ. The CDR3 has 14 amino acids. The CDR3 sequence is CASSLQGLASEQFF. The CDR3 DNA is TGTGCCAGCAGCTTACAGGGACTAGCGAGTGAGCAGTTCTTC.

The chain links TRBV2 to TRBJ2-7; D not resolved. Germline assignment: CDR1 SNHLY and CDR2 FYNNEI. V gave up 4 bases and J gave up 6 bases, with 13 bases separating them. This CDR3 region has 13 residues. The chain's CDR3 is CASSVLMVSEQYF. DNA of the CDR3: TGTGCCAGCAGTGTACTCATGGTCTCCGAGCAGTACTTC. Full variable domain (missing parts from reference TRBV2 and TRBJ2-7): EPEVTQTPSHQVTQMGQEVILRCVPISNHLYFYWYRQILGQKVEFLVSFYNNEISEKSEIFDDQFSVERPDGSNFTLKIRSTKLEDSAMYFCASSVLMVSEQYFGPGTRLTVT.

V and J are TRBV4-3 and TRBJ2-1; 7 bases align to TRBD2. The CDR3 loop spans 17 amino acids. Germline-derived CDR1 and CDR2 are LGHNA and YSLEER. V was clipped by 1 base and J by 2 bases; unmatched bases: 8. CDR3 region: CASSQVGTRGAYNEQFF. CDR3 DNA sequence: TGCGCCAGCAGCCAAGTGGGGACTCGGGGGGCCTACAATGAGCAGTTCTTC.

The CDR3 DNA reads as TGTGCCAGCAGTCGAGGAGTGGCGTTCGGCACAGATACGCAGTATTTT. It codes for CASSRGVAFGTDTQYF. The chain is built from TRBV27 and TRBJ2-3; D ambiguous. Trimming left V 5 bases short and J 1 base short, with 16 bases between. The CDR3 runs to 16 residues. Germline-derived CDR1 and CDR2 are MNHEY and SMNVEV (reference sequence).

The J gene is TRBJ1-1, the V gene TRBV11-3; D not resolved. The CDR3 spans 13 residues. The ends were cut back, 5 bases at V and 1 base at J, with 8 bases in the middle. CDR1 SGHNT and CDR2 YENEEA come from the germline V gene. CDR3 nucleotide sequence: TGTGCCAGCAGCCCCGACACGAACACTGAAGCTTTCTTT. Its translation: CASSPDTNTEAFF.